A selection of T cell receptor beta chains follows, all from one sample in a study of blood T cell repertoires in COVID-19. This table comes from immunoSEQ multiplex PCR, and its TCRdb copy is limited to in-frame clones, with some not included. In the table there are about 82,000 clones, roughly 80% of which are singletons. Sequencing was done on a sample of peripheral blood. The receptor source for this set is a woman aged 40 to 50 with active or convalescent COVID-19. Both conserved end residues are part of each CDR3. The D gene is left open where the match is weak. Some rows have no size entry. The others give once, few or many, or a class for an expanded clone.

j_call,clone_size,d_call,v_call,cdr3_aa,cdr3_nt
TRBJ2-1,many,TRBD1,TRBV4-1,CASSPGTGIWNEQFF,TGCGCCAGCAGCCCCGGGACAGGGATTTGGAATGAGCAGTTCTTC
TRBJ2-2,NA,NA,TRBV5-1,CASSTKGTTGELFF,TGCGCCAGCAGCACAAAGGGGACTACCGGGGAGCTGTTTTTT
TRBJ2-1,NA,NA,TRBV4-1,CASSPSIGGSYNEQFF,TGCGCCAGCAGCCCAAGTATAGGGGGTTCCTACAATGAGCAGTTCTTC
TRBJ1-2,once,NA,TRBV4-3,CASSHAGVIGFYGYTF,TGCGCCAGCAGCCATGCGGGGGTTATAGGGTTCTATGGCTACACCTTC
TRBJ1-5,NA,NA,TRBV4-1,CASSAGLWQPQHF,TGCGCCAGCAGTGCAGGGTTGTGGCAGCCCCAGCATTTT
TRBJ2-7,NA,TRBD2,TRBV29-1,CSVSLRLAGSGEQYF,TGCAGCGTTTCTCTCAGACTAGCGGGCTCCGGCGAGCAGTACTTC
TRBJ1-1,NA,NA,TRBV28,CASSPPWGSYTEAFF,TGTGCCAGCAGCCCCCCGTGGGGCAGTTACACTGAAGCTTTCTTT
TRBJ1-5,NA,NA,TRBV6-2/TRBV6-3,CASSSLGGGGRNQPQHF,TGTGCCAGCAGCTCCCTTGGGGGAGGGGGGCGTAATCAGCCCCAGCATTTT
TRBJ1-1,NA,NA,TRBV7-3,CASSPGGNTEAFF,TGTGCCAGCAGCCCCGGGGGGAACACTGAAGCTTTCTTT
TRBJ2-7,NA,TRBD2,TRBV28,CASSSTSGRAGLSYEQYF,TGTGCCAGCAGTTCGACTAGCGGGAGGGCCGGCCTCTCCTACGAGCAGTACTTC
TRBJ1-3,NA,NA,TRBV29-1,CSVVDRTFSGNTIYF,TGCAGCGTTGTAGACAGGACTTTCTCTGGAAACACCATATATTTT
TRBJ2-2,few,TRBD2,TRBV7-8,CASSLTRGAGELFF,TGTGCCAGCAGCTTAACGCGGGGGGCCGGGGAGCTGTTTTTT
TRBJ2-5,NA,TRBD1,TRBV27,CASSLGGTGSSFQETQYF,TGTGCCAGCAGTTTGGGCGGGACAGGCAGTAGCTTCCAAGAGACCCAGTACTTC
TRBJ1-1,NA,NA,TRBV3-1/TRBV3-2,CASSQAPVGGTEAFF,TGTGCCAGCAGCCAAGCACCGGTGGGGGGAACTGAAGCTTTCTTT
TRBJ2-5,NA,NA,TRBV5-6,CASSSDTFQETQYF,TGTGCCAGCAGCTCCGACACCTTCCAAGAGACCCAGTACTTC
TRBJ1-2,NA,TRBD1,TRBV4-3,CASSPLTGGGPYGYTF,TGCGCCAGCAGCCCGCTAACAGGGGGCGGTCCTTATGGCTACACCTTC
TRBJ1-5,NA,NA,TRBV6-2/TRBV6-3,CASSYGQGWNQPQHF,TGTGCCAGCAGTTACGGGCAGGGATGGAATCAGCCCCAGCATTTT
TRBJ2-7,NA,NA,TRBV11-3,CASSSEAGAYEQYF,TGTGCCAGCAGCTCCGAGGCCGGCGCCTACGAGCAGTACTTC
TRBJ2-1,NA,NA,TRBV4-3,CASSQDVTETYNEQFF,TGCGCCAGCAGCCAAGATGTGACAGAGACCTACAATGAGCAGTTCTTC
TRBJ2-3,NA,TRBD1,TRBV19,CASSRGTGAADTQYF,TGTGCCAGTAGCCGAGGGACAGGGGCCGCAGATACGCAGTATTTT
TRBJ1-6,once,NA,TRBV27,CASSLSPRNSPLHF,TGTGCCAGCAGTTTATCCCCCAGAAATTCACCCCTCCACTTT
TRBJ2-3,NA,NA,TRBV29-1,CSPPRGIDWYTQYF,TGCAGCCCCCCGAGGGGGATCGATTGGTATACGCAGTATTTT
TRBJ1-5,NA,TRBD1,TRBV19,CASSSENRGRYQPQHF,TGTGCCAGTAGTTCCGAGAACAGGGGGCGTTATCAGCCCCAGCATTTT
TRBJ2-4,NA,NA,TRBV7-9,CASSLATGSQEYF,TGTGCCAGCAGCTTAGCCACAGGGTCCCAGGAGTACTTC
TRBJ1-2,NA,NA,TRBV20-1,CSAKTGSGYTF,TGCAGTGCAAAAACAGGGTCTGGCTACACCTTC
TRBJ2-5,NA,NA,TRBV27,CASRRGRQETQYF,TGTGCCAGCAGGCGGGGGCGCCAAGAGACCCAGTACTTC
TRBJ1-2,NA,NA,TRBV6-2/TRBV6-3,CASSLAGTYGYTF,TGTGCCAGCAGTCTGGCAGGGACTTATGGCTACACCTTC
TRBJ2-7,NA,NA,TRBV29-1,CSVEAVAGPHEQYF,TGCAGCGTTGAAGCCGTCGCAGGGCCGCACGAGCAGTACTTC
TRBJ1-2,once,TRBD1,TRBV6-5,CASSPLGQGNGYTF,TGTGCCAGCAGTCCCCTTGGACAGGGTAACGGCTACACCTTC
TRBJ2-7,NA,NA,TRBV7-2,CASSLRPRDYEQYF,TGTGCCAGCAGCTTACGCCCTCGGGACTACGAGCAGTACTTC
TRBJ1-6,NA,NA,TRBV28,CASSLWQDNSPLHF,TGTGCCAGCAGTTTATGGCAGGATAATTCACCCCTCCACTTT
TRBJ2-1,NA,NA,TRBV7-9,CASSSWGGQAYNEQFF,TGTGCCAGCAGCTCTTGGGGGGGACAGGCCTACAATGAGCAGTTCTTC
TRBJ1-5,once,NA,TRBV5-5,CASSPDVAGAQHF,TGTGCCAGCAGCCCGGACGTTGCCGGGGCCCAGCATTTT
TRBJ1-3,NA,NA,TRBV6-5,CASSLLRTGNTIYF,TGTGCCAGCAGTCTCCTGAGAACTGGAAACACCATATATTTT
TRBJ1-1,NA,NA,TRBV5-1,CASSLQDPVLEAFF,TGCGCCAGCAGCTTACAGGACCCTGTATTAGAAGCTTTCTTT
TRBJ2-7,NA,NA,TRBV5-1,CASTAPSYEQYF,TGCGCCAGCACCGCGCCCTCCTACGAGCAGTACTTC
TRBJ2-3,NA,TRBD2,TRBV27,CASSSPWTSRTDTQYF,TGTGCCAGCAGTTCCCCCTGGACTAGCCGCACAGATACGCAGTATTTT
TRBJ2-7,NA,NA,TRBV30,CAWAVGAGIYEQYF,TGTGCCTGGGCCGTTGGGGCAGGAATCTACGAGCAGTACTTC
TRBJ1-6,NA,NA,TRBV6-5,CASSYSSNANSPLHF,TGTGCCAGCAGTTACTCGAGCAACGCAAATTCACCCCTCCACTTT
TRBJ2-7,NA,NA,TRBV11-2,CASSFRQYSYEQYF,TGTGCCAGCAGCTTCCGCCAGTACAGCTACGAGCAGTACTTC
TRBJ2-5,NA,NA,TRBV6-5,CASTEGGAKETQYF,TGTGCCAGCACCGAGGGGGGGGCCAAAGAGACCCAGTACTTC
TRBJ2-7,NA,NA,TRBV21-1,CASSKVGLGRFFSYEQYF,TGTGCCAGCAGCAAAGTTGGTTTGGGCAGATTCTTCTCCTACGAGCAGTACTTC
TRBJ2-7,NA,TRBD2,TRBV11-2,CASSSQDSGISYEQYF,TGTGCCAGCAGCTCCCAAGATAGCGGGATCTCCTACGAGCAGTACTTC
TRBJ2-1,NA,TRBD2,TRBV24-1,CATSDSTGLAGRDSLNEQFF,TGTGCCACCAGTGATTCGACGGGACTAGCGGGAAGGGATTCTCTGAATGAGCAGTTCTTC
TRBJ2-3,NA,TRBD2,TRBV4-2,CASSPQVRGGADTQYF,TGTGCCAGCAGCCCTCAGGTGCGGGGGGGAGCAGATACGCAGTATTTT
TRBJ1-5,NA,NA,TRBV7-9,CASSFSAGGQPQHF,TGTGCCAGCAGCTTTTCGGCGGGGGGTCAGCCCCAGCATTTT
TRBJ2-3,NA,TRBD2,TRBV28,CATTGLAGATDTQYF,TGTGCCACCACCGGACTAGCGGGGGCCACAGATACGCAGTATTTT
TRBJ2-7,NA,TRBD2,TRBV5-6,CASRARGRGERNEQYF,TGTGCCAGCAGAGCACGGGGGAGGGGAGAAAGGAACGAGCAGTACTTC
TRBJ1-4,NA,NA,TRBV6-5,CASLDRNNEKLFF,TGTGCCAGCCTGGACAGAAATAATGAAAAACTGTTTTTT
TRBJ1-1,NA,NA,TRBV9,CASSAWTEAFF,TGTGCCAGCAGCGCGTGGACAGAAGCTTTCTTT